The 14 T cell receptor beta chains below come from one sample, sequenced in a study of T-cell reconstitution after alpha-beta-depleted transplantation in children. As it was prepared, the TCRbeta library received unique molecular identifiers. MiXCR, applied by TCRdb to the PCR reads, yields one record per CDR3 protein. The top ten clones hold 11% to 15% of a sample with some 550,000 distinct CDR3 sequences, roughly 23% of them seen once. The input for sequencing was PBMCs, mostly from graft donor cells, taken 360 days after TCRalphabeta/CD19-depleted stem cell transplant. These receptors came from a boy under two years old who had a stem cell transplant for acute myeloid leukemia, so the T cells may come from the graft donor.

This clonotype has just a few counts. CDR3 amino acids: CASTPPTVGETQYF. DNA for the CDR3: TGCGCCAGCACCCCCCCGACAGTTGGAGAGACCCAGTACTTC. This chain joins TRBV5-1 and TRBJ2-5; tentatively, D is TRBD1 (5 bases). V was shortened by 6 bases and J by 4 bases, with 16 bases between the two germline ends. The germline CDR1 and CDR2 sequences are SGHRS and YFSETQ. CDR3 length: 14 residues.

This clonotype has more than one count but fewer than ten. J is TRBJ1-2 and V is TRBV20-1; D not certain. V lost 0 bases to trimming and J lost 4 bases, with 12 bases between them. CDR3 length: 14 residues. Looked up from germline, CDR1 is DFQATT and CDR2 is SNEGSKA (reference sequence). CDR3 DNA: TGCAGTGCTAGAGATAGGTTGACTTTCTATGGCTACACCTTC. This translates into CSARDRLTFYGYTF.

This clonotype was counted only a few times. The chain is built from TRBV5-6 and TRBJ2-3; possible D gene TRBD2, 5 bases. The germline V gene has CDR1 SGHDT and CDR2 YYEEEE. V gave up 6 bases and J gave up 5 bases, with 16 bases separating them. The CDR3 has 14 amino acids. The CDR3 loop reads CASTLVGVEDTQYF. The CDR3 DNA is TGTGCCAGCACCCTGGTCGGGGTTGAAGATACGCAGTATTTT.

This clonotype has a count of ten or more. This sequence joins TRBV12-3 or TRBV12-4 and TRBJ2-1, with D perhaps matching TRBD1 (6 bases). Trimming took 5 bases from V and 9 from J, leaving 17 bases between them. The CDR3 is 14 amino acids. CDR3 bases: TGTGCCAGCAGTCCACGGGACACCTTTCGTGAGCAGTTCTTC. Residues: CASSPRDTFREQFF.

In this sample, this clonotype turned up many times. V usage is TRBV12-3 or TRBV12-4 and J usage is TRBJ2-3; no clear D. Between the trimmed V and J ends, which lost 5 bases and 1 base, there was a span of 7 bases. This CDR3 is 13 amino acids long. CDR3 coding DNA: TGTGCCAGCAGTACCTCCCGCACAGATACGCAGTATTTT. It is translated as CASSTSRTDTQYF.

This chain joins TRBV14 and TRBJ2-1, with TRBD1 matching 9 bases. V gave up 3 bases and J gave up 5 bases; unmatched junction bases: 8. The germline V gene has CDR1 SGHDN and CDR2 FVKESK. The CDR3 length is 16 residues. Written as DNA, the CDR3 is TGTGCCAGCAGCCATTGGGGACAGGGAGGAAACAATGAGCAGTTCTTC. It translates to CASSHWGQGGNNEQFF.

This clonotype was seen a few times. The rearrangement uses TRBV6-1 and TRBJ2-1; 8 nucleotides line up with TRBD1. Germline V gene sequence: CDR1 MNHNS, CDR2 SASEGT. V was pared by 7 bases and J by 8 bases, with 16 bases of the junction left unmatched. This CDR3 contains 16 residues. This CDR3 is CASKPGQGDRGDEQFF. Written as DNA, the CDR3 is TGTGCCAGCAAACCCGGACAGGGCGACCGTGGGGATGAGCAGTTCTTC.

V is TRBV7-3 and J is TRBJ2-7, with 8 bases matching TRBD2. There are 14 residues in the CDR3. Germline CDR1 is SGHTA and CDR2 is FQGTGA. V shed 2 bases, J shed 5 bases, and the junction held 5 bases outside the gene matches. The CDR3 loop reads CASSLVAGRDEQYF. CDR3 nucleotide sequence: TGTGCCAGCAGCTTAGTAGCGGGGAGGGACGAGCAGTACTTC.

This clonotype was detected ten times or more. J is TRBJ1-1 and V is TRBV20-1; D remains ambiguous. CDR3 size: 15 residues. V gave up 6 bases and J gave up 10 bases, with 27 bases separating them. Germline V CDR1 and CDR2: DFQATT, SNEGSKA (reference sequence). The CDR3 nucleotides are TGCAGTGCCCAACCCCATCGCGGACTGCGGCTTGTAGCTTTCTTT. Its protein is CSAQPHRGLRLVAFF.

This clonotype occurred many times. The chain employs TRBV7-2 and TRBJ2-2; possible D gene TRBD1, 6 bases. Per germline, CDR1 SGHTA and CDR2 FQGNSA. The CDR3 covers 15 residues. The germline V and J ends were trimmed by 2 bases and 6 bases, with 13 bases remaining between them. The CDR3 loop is CASSLRQAVAGELFF. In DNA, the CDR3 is TGTGCCAGCAGCTTACGACAGGCAGTTGCCGGGGAGCTGTTTTTT.

The CDR3 here is CASSPDTSTGELFF. In nucleotides, the CDR3 is TGTGCCAGCAGCCCGGACACCAGCACCGGGGAGCTGTTTTTT. This chain connects TRBV7-2 to TRBJ2-2; D is possibly TRBD1 (5 bases). V was clipped by 5 bases and J by 4 bases, with 11 bases between them. The CDR3 covers 14 residues. Germline V gene data show CDR1 as SGHTA and CDR2 as FQGNSA.

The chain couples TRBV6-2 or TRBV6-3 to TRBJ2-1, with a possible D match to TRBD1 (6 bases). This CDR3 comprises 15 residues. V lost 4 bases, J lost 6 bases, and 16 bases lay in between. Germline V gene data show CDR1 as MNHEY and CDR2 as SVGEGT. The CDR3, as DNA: TGTGCCAGCAGTTTCCTCCTGGGACAACTCAATGAGCAGTTCTTC. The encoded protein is CASSFLLGQLNEQFF.

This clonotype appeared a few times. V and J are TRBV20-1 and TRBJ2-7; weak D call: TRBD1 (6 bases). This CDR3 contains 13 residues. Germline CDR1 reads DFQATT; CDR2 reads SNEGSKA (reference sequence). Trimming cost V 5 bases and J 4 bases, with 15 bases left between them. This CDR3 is CSARQDLGYEQYF. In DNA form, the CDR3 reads TGCAGTGCTCGACAGGATCTGGGTTACGAGCAGTACTTC.

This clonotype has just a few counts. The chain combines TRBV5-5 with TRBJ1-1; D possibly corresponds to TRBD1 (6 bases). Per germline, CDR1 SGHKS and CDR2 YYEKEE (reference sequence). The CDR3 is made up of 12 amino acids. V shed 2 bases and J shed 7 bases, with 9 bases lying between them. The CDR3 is CASSFGGFEAFF. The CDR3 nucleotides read TGTGCCAGCAGCTTTGGGGGCTTTGAAGCTTTCTTT.